This T cell receptor (beta chain) was observed in a study of blood T cell repertoires in COVID-19. The overall study: There were acute and convalescent COVID-19 samples, and they came from the United States, Italy and Spain.

Across about two dozen US areas, participants ranged in age from about 18 to 100 years. Researchers sorted participants into cohorts using their self-reported clinical history. Two negative PCRs, clearance, or symptom resolution had been documented for recovered Cohort 3 donors. The protocol was immunoSEQ multiplex PCR, while the TCRdb copy is restricted to in-frame clones and leaves out a portion. Of approximately 240,000 clones listed, 90% to 95% are singletons. CDR3 length: 13 residues. Germline assignment: CDR1 SQVTM and CDR2 ANQGSEA. V lost 6 bases to trimming and J lost 9 bases; unmatched junction nucleotides: 13.

The TCR sequence derives from a woman under 30 who had recovered from COVID-19. The material sequenced was PBMCs or T cells enriched from blood (not recorded which). J is TRBJ1-1 and V is TRBV29-1, with 7 bases identical to TRBD1. CDR3 sequence (DNA): TGCAGCGTACGACTAGGGCGACAGGGACAAGCTTTCTTT. Encoded protein: CSVRLGRQGQAFF.